The 15 T cell receptor beta chains below come from one sample, sequenced in a study of identical twins (dated by TCRdb to about 2016). To prepare the library, 5' RACE was applied. The sample was run on an Illumina HiSeq 2000. In TCRdb, the public reads were trimmed at Q25 with fastp and aligned with MiXCR, with productive beta chains retained. When rows share a CDR3 protein, they turn into one entry using the most common DNA and genes. Counted in this sample were about 240,000 distinct CDR3 sequences; 10% of them appeared once. The ten largest clones represent more than 8.5% of the sample. Sequencing used memory T cells sorted from blood. The sample's cell subset or site label is to be understood as: CD45RO+ enriched T cells. All receptors come from a man in his fifties or sixties in good health.

Only a few counts were recorded for this clonotype. V and J are TRBV4-3 and TRBJ1-2; no reliable D call. The CDR3 totals 14 residues. Germline V gene data show CDR1 as LGHNA and CDR2 as YSLEER. V lost 1 base, J lost 4 bases, and 10 bases lay in between. CDR3 residues: CASSQAADSYGYTF. The CDR3 DNA reads as TGCGCCAGCAGCCAAGCGGCAGACTCCTATGGCTACACCTTC.

Written as DNA, the CDR3 is TGTGCCAGCAGCTGGGGACAGAGCAAGGTGACCCAGTACTTC. Amino acid sequence: CASSWGQSKVTQYF. The genes are TRBV5-6 and TRBJ2-5; 7 nucleotides agree with TRBD1. CDR3 length: 14 amino acids. Trimming removed 3 bases from V and 7 bases from J; junction bases left unmatched: 9. Germline CDR1 and CDR2: SGHDT and YYEEEE.

This clonotype was seen a few times. The chain recombines TRBV20-1 with TRBJ2-1; TRBD2 matches at 13 bases. CDR1 is DFQATT, CDR2 SNEGSKA, per germline (reference sequence). Trimming removed 5 bases from V and 0 bases from J; junction bases left unmatched: 4. CDR3 size: 16 residues. CDR3 nucleotides: TGCAGTGCTGAAACTAGCGGGAGGGCCTCCTACAATGAGCAGTTCTTC. As protein: CSAETSGRASYNEQFF.

The chain couples TRBV9 to TRBJ2-7; TRBD1 aligns across 7 bases. Germline CDR1 reads SGDLS; CDR2 reads YYNGEE. The CDR3 is made up of 14 amino acids. Trimming at V came to 3 bases and at J to 3 bases, leaving 6 bases not matched to a gene. DNA for the CDR3: TGTGCCAGCAGCGCCGGGACAGAAAGCTACGAGCAGTACTTC. Amino acid sequence: CASSAGTESYEQYF.

The V and J genes are TRBV7-8 and TRBJ2-3; a weak D match, TRBD2 (6 bases). Germline V gene lookup returns CDR1 SGHVS and CDR2 FQNEAQ. Trimming took 3 bases from V and 9 from J, leaving 16 bases between them. The CDR3 consists of 14 residues. CDR3 nucleotides: TGTGCCAGCAGCTTGAACCAGGACTACCAGACGCAGTATTTT. Protein sequence: CASSLNQDYQTQYF.

This clonotype is medium-sized (0.01 to 0.1%) in the sample. The rearrangement uses TRBV19 and TRBJ2-1, with D perhaps matching TRBD2 (5 bases). The V and J ends lost 9 bases and 3 bases respectively, with 12 bases between them. CDR1 LNHDA and CDR2 SQIVND come from the germline V gene (reference sequence). The CDR3 totals 13 residues. The CDR3 protein is CASSPRGYNEQFF. The CDR3 coding sequence is TGTGCCAGCAGCCCTCGGGGCTACAATGAGCAGTTCTTC.

This chain joins TRBV7-2 and TRBJ2-2; 7 bases align to TRBD1. Per the germline V gene, CDR1 is SGHTA and CDR2 is FQGNSA. The trim removed 3 bases at V and 6 bases at J, leaving 1 base unmatched. This CDR3 has 13 amino acids. The CDR3 region is CASSFTGAGELFF. The CDR3 nucleotides read TGTGCCAGCAGCTTTACAGGGGCCGGGGAGCTGTTTTTT. The variable domain in full, with the rest retrieved from reference TRBV7-2 and TRBJ2-2, is GAGVSQSPSNKVTEKGKDVELRCDPISGHTALYWYRQSLGQGLEFLIYFQGNSAPDKSGLPSDRFSAERTGGSVSTLTIQRTQQEDSAVYLCASSFTGAGELFFGEGSRLTVL.

In its sample, this clonotype was seen many times. The rearrangement links TRBV20-1 to TRBJ2-2; 8 nucleotides agree with TRBD1. Germline CDR1 is DFQATT and CDR2 is SNEGSKA (reference sequence). Germline trimming cut 6 bases from V and 3 bases from J; bases unmatched to any gene: 6. This CDR3 is 14 amino acids long. CDR3 in amino acids: CSAAGGAYTGELFF. The CDR3 bases are TGCAGTGCCGCAGGGGGCGCTTACACCGGGGAGCTGTTTTTT.

This clonotype was recorded at least ten times. V usage is TRBV3-1 and J usage is TRBJ2-5; TRBD2 aligns across 7 bases. This CDR3 comprises 13 residues. CDR1 and CDR2 (germline): LGHDT, YNNKEL (reference sequence). The V and J ends lost 8 bases and 2 bases, in that order; junction bases with no gene match: 5. In DNA, the CDR3 is TGTGCCAGCGGGGGAGGGGTACAAGAGACCCAGTACTTC. This gives the protein CASGGGVQETQYF.

The CDR3 DNA follows: TGCAGTGCTAGAGGGCCTAGAGCAAGTGTCAATGAGCAGTTCTTC. Protein sequence: CSARGPRASVNEQFF. V gene TRBV20-1 combines with J gene TRBJ2-1; no clear D. Germline CDR1 DFQATT, CDR2 SNEGSKA (reference sequence). The CDR3 extends over 15 amino acids. V was trimmed by 1 base and J by 6 bases, leaving 16 bases between them.

This clonotype was observed a few times. The V gene is TRBV4-3, the J gene TRBJ2-1; the match to TRBD1 covers 8 bases. The junction had 5 bases not matched to a gene; V was cut back by 0 bases and J by 4 bases. Germline V gene data show CDR1 as LGHNA and CDR2 as YSLEER. The CDR3 has 16 amino acids. The CDR3 nucleotides are TGCGCCAGCAGCCAAGATTGGGGACAGGTATACAATGAGCAGTTCTTC. Residues: CASSQDWGQVYNEQFF.

The chain carries TRBV9 and TRBJ2-3; weak D call: TRBD1 (7 bases). CDR1 is SGDLS, CDR2 YYNGEE, per germline. The ends were cut back, 0 bases at V and 4 bases at J, with 12 bases in the middle. The CDR3 runs 15 residues. In nucleotides, the CDR3 is TGTGCCAGCAGCGTAGGACCAGGGGGGTCAGATACGCAGTATTTT. This gives the protein CASSVGPGGSDTQYF.

Ten or more counts support this clonotype. This chain links TRBV20-1 with TRBJ1-6; 9 nucleotides match TRBD1. Germline CDR1 is DFQATT and CDR2 is SNEGSKA (reference sequence). CDR3 length: 14 residues. V shed 5 bases and J 10 bases; nucleotides not matched to a gene: 9. CDR3 sequence reads: CSAREQGAISPLHF. CDR3 DNA sequence: TGCAGTGCTCGGGAACAGGGGGCGATATCACCCCTCCACTTT.

The sample holds many counts of this clonotype. V is TRBV5-5 and J is TRBJ1-5; D not certain. The CDR3 spans 15 residues. Deletions cut 6 bases from V and 0 bases from J, with 13 bases between. Germline V gene sequence: CDR1 SGHKS, CDR2 YYEKEE (reference sequence). CDR3 sequence: CASTSDDYSNQPQHF. As DNA, the CDR3 is TGTGCCAGCACCAGCGATGACTATAGCAATCAGCCCCAGCATTTT.

This chain uses TRBV20-1 with TRBJ2-1; D possibly uses TRBD1 or TRBD2 (5 bases each). The V and J ends lost 5 bases and 0 bases respectively, with 17 bases between them. The germline gives CDR1 DFQATT, CDR2 SNEGSKA (reference sequence). The CDR3 is made up of 16 amino acids. The CDR3: CSAGRQLLSSYNEQFF. As DNA, the CDR3 is TGCAGTGCTGGGAGACAGTTACTTTCCTCCTACAATGAGCAGTTCTTC.